A single sample gave rise to the 13 T cell receptor beta chains below, sequenced in a study of CD8+ T cells in alopecia areata. Alopecia areata patients had lesional scalp punch biopsies and peripheral blood taken from them. Extraction of RNA preceded its reverse transcription into cDNA, which served as the sequencing template. The method was immunoSEQ multiplex PCR; TCRdb's version includes in-frame clones alone and lacks a portion of them. The sample consists of several thousand clones, 55% of them appearing once. The sample in question was skin, obtained at week 0. These receptors all come from a human donor with alopecia areata.

The sample holds one count of this clone. This chain connects TRBV5-1 to TRBJ2-3, with D unclear. The CDR3 contains 15 residues. From germline, CDR1 is SGHRS and CDR2 YFSETQ. V gave up 4 bases and J gave up 0 bases, with 12 bases separating them. The CDR3 DNA sequence: TGCGCCAGCAGCCCCCGCGCGAGTAGCACAGATACGCAGTATTTT. Translation gives CASSPRASSTDTQYF.

J is TRBJ1-2 and V is TRBV19; the D gene is possibly TRBD1 (5 bases). Germline V gene sequence: CDR1 LNHDA, CDR2 SQIVND (reference sequence). V lost 3 bases and J lost 3, with 8 bases in between. This CDR3 has 13 amino acids. CDR3 DNA: TGTGCCAGTAGTATGAGAGGGGACTATGGCTACACCTTC. This gives the protein CASSMRGDYGYTF.

The V call is TRBV15, the J call TRBJ2-1; 8 bases map to TRBD1. Germline assignment: CDR1 LNHNV and CDR2 YYDKDF (reference sequence). V shed 1 base, J shed 3 bases, and the junction held 5 bases outside the gene matches. CDR3 size: 16 residues. The CDR3 loop reads CATSRGQGTNYNEQFF. The CDR3 nucleotides are TGTGCCACCAGCAGAGGACAGGGGACGAACTACAATGAGCAGTTCTTC.

This chain links TRBV10-3 with TRBJ2-7; D gene uncertain. The CDR3 runs to 12 residues. V was cut by 11 bases and J by 2 bases, with 13 bases left in between. The germline V gene has CDR1 ENHRY and CDR2 SYGVKD. The CDR3 loop is CAAAPSTYEQYF. The CDR3 DNA sequence: TGTGCCGCTGCCCCATCCACCTACGAGCAGTACTTC.

This clone was seen more than once but under ten times. This sequence joins TRBV30 and TRBJ1-4; 8 nucleotides match TRBD1. Germline V CDR1 and CDR2: GTSNPN, SVGIG (reference sequence). V was clipped by 0 bases and J by 2 bases; unmatched bases: 8. CDR3 length: 17 residues. The CDR3 spells CAWSVPRQGFTNEKLFF. The CDR3 nucleotides read TGTGCCTGGAGTGTGCCCCGACAGGGGTTCACTAATGAAAAACTGTTTTTT.

This clone was detected only a few times. The chain couples TRBV7-3 to TRBJ1-5; no definite D call. Trimming took 6 bases from V and 2 from J, leaving 5 bases between them. CDR1 SGHTA and CDR2 FQGTGA come from the germline V gene. CDR3 length: 12 amino acids. Written as DNA, the CDR3 is TGTGCCAGCAGGGTTGGCAATCAGCCCCAGCATTTT. Amino acids: CASRVGNQPQHF.

This clone was observed a few times. The rearrangement uses TRBV6-5 and TRBJ2-5; D gene ambiguous. CDR1 is MNHEY, CDR2 SVGAGI, per germline. This CDR3 region has 11 residues. Trimming removed 10 bases from V and 5 bases from J, with 11 bases in between. CDR3 sequence: CATLSRETQYF. In nucleotides, the CDR3 is TGTGCCACCCTCTCTCGGGAGACCCAGTACTTC.

A few counts support this clone. The chain carries TRBV20-1 and TRBJ2-5, with D unresolved. Deletions cut 5 bases from V and 3 bases from J, with 4 bases between. Germline lookup yields CDR1 DFQATT and CDR2 SNEGSKA (reference sequence). This CDR3 has 10 residues. CDR3 residues: CSAYEETQYF. DNA of the CDR3: TGCAGTGCTTACGAAGAGACCCAGTACTTC.

CDR3 region: CASHGQAGTDTQYF. In DNA, the CDR3 is TGCGCCAGCCATGGACAGGCGGGCACAGATACGCAGTATTTT. The chain combines TRBV5-1 with TRBJ2-3; 7 nucleotides match TRBD1. Per the germline V gene, CDR1 is SGHRS and CDR2 is YFSETQ. The CDR3 is made up of 14 amino acids. The V and J ends lost 7 bases and 1 base, in that order; junction bases with no gene match: 6.

The chain couples TRBV7-2 to TRBJ2-5; D ambiguous. The J call may be incorrect, as the DNA end agrees better with TRBJ2-7. The CDR3 runs 13 residues. CDR1 and CDR2 from the germline V gene are SGHTA and FQGNSA. This chain's CDR3 is CASSLQLQNEQYF. CDR3 nucleotide sequence: TGTGCCAGCAGCTTACAGCTCCAAAACGAGCAGTACTTC.

This clone has a handful of counts. The CDR3: CATSRDSGNTYEQYF. For the CDR3, the DNA is TGTGCCACCAGCAGGGACTCCGGGAACACGTACGAGCAGTACTTC. The rearrangement uses TRBV15 and TRBJ2-7; D perhaps matches TRBD2 (5 bases). The CDR3 totals 15 residues. The germline V gene has CDR1 LNHNV and CDR2 YYDKDF (reference sequence). V was pared by 3 bases and J by 4 bases, with 16 bases between. Together with reference TRBV15 and TRBJ2-7, the CDR3 gives the full variable domain: DAMVIQNPRYQVTQFGKPVTLSCSQTLNHNVMYWYQQKSSQAPKLLFHYYDKDFNNEADTPDNFQSRRPNTSFCFLDIRSPGLGDTAMYLCATSRDSGNTYEQYFGPGTRLTVT.

The V gene is TRBV7-9, the J gene TRBJ2-7; D is possibly TRBD1 or TRBD2 (6 bases each). The CDR3 has 15 residues. Germline V gives CDR1 SEHNR, CDR2 FQNEAQ (reference sequence). The V and J ends lost 5 bases and 5 bases respectively, with 19 bases between them. The CDR3 nucleotides are TGTGCCAGCAGCCTCTCGAGGGGGGTTCTTGACGAGCAGTACTTC. It translates to CASSLSRGVLDEQYF.

This clone was seen only a few times. The V call is TRBV29-1, the J call TRBJ2-7; 10 positions match TRBD1. The CDR3 is made up of 14 amino acids. V shed 5 bases, J shed 2 bases, and the junction held 6 bases outside the gene matches. The germline V gene encodes CDR1 SQVTM and CDR2 ANQGSEA. The CDR3, as DNA: TGCAGCGTTACCCGGGGGACAGGGGCCTACGAGCAGTACTTC. As protein: CSVTRGTGAYEQYF.